The entry that follows covers one T cell receptor beta chain sequence. Its target is not known. Indicated treatment: 19 received Ad26.COV2.S at low or high dose, single or two shots; roughly five received placebo; per-sample allocation not given. Sampling was performed 63 days after the first vaccine or placebo injection. Adults aged 18-55 years in Boston included the donor. The source of the sample is a study of Ad26.COV2.S vaccination and SARS-CoV-2 variants. Study-level points and caveats: The TCR breadth and depth analyses may have understated or missed part of the total T cell responses.

V lost 8 bases, J lost 5 bases, and 1 base stayed unmatched. Germline V gives CDR1 SNHLY, CDR2 FYNNEI. The CDR3 runs 12 residues. Clones were sequenced by immunoSEQ multiplex PCR, and TCRdb holds only the in-frame ones, with some missing. The sample shows roughly 320,000 clones, around four fifths of them seen only once. The V gene is TRBV2, the J gene TRBJ1-4; TRBD1 aligns across 8 bases. This receptor was identified in a person between 18 and 59 years old who received the Ad26.COV2.S COVID-19 vaccine or a placebo. The sequenced sample was peripheral blood, obtained in a trial of Ad26.COV2.S vaccine versus placebo. CDR3 sequence: CASDRGNEKLFF. The DNA of the CDR3 is TGTGCCAGCGACAGGGGAAATGAAAAACTGTTTTTT.